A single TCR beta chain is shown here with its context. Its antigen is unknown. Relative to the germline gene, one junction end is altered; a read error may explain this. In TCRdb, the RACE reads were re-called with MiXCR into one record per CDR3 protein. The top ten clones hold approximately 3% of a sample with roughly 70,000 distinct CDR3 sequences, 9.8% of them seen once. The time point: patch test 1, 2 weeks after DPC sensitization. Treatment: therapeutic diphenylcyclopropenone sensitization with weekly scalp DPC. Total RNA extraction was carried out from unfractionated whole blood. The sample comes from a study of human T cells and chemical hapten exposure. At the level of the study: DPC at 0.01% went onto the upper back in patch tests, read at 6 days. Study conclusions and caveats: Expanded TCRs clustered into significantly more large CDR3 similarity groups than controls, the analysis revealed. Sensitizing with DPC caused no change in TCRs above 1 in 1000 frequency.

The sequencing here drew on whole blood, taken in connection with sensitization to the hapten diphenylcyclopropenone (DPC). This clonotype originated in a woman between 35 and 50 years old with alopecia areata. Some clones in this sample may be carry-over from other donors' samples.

CDR3 bases: TGTGCCAGCAGTTATGACAGGAACTATCGCTACACCTTC. Amino acid sequence: CASSYDRNYRYTF. The V gene is TRBV6-2 or TRBV6-3, the J gene TRBJ1-2; possibly TRBD1 for D (6 bases). This CDR3 is built from 13 residues. Looked up from germline, CDR1 is MNHEY and CDR2 is SVGEGT.